This T cell receptor beta chain was recovered during a study of PD-1 blockade in classical Hodgkin lymphoma. General study points: TCR diversity at baseline was reported to be reduced in newly diagnosed patients relative to healthy donors.

This clone turned up a few times. Antigen specificity is unknown. Clones were sequenced by immunoSEQ multiplex PCR, and TCRdb holds only the in-frame ones, with some missing. The sample consists of 50,000 to 65,000 clones, nearly 90% of them appearing once. Time point indicated: cycle 4 day 1 (C4D1), after five to seven weeks of nivolumab. Exposure to brentuximab vedotin varied, and each patient had relapsed following autologous stem cell transplantation. Each best response was a complete response, a partial response or progressive disease. V lost 0 bases, J lost 2 bases, and 13 bases lay in between. This CDR3 comprises 16 residues. The germline V gene has CDR1 SGHRS and CDR2 YFSETQ.

This specimen was peripheral blood mononuclear cells (PBMCs), taken before the fourth cycle of nivolumab. The TCR originated in a human donor with classical Hodgkin lymphoma. The chain links TRBV5-1 to TRBJ2-3; D is unresolved. The CDR3 loop is CASSLAPMGYTDTQYF. The CDR3 DNA sequence: TGCGCCAGCAGCTTGGCTCCTATGGGGTACACAGATACGCAGTATTTT.